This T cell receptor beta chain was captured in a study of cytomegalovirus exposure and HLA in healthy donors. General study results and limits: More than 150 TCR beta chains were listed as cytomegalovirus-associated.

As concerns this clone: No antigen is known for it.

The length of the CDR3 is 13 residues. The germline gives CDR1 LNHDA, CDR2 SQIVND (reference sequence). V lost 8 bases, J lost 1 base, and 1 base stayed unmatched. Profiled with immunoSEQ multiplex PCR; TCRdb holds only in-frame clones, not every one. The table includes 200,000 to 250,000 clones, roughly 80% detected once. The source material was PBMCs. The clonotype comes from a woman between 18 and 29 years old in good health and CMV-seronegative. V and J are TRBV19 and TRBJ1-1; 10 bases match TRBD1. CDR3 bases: TGTGCCAGTCGGGACAGGGGGAACACTGAAGCTTTCTTT. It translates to CASRDRGNTEAFF.